A selection of T cell receptor beta chains follows, all from one sample in a study of shared clonotypes between healthy human individuals. Measured with immunoSEQ multiplex PCR; TCRdb has only the in-frame clones, and not every one. The sample shows 2 million to 3 million clones, 93% of them seen only once. Input material: naive CD4+ T cells from PBMCs. These receptors were obtained from a man aged 18 to 29 in good health. Some clones in this sample may be carry-over from other donors' samples. Both conserved end residues are part of each CDR3.

>TRBJ2-1|14|TRBV27
CASNSLAGYNEQFF
>TRBJ1-2|12|TRBV2
CASRVTDYRYTF
>TRBJ1-4|15|TRBV10-3
CAIRGQGRGDEKLFF
>TRBJ2-1|16|TRBV18
CASSPVRAGFYNEQFF
>TRBJ2-1|15|TRBV19
CASSIGGTSDNEQFF
>TRBJ2-5|14|TRBV28
CASTPRGNQETQYF
>TRBJ2-7|15|TRBV9
CASSVGLADSYEQYF
>TRBJ2-7|16|TRBV5-6
CASSSPPGGGSPEQYF
>TRBJ2-2|12|TRBV29-1
CSVQAGAGELFF
>TRBJ1-3|16|TRBV7-2
CASSSTRRGDGNTIYF
>TRBJ1-1|13|TRBV7-3
CASSFAANTEAFF
>TRBJ2-7|14|TRBV5-1
CASSLAAPTYEQYF
>TRBJ2-3|18|TRBV9
CASSPRLAGGLFTDTQYF
>TRBJ2-2|15|TRBV5-4
CASSTGQGVNGELFF
>TRBJ2-1|16|TRBV7-2
CASSRSTSGSSSEQFF
>TRBJ2-5|14|TRBV28
CASGPGGMGETQYF
>TRBJ1-1|14|TRBV4-2
CASSQGRGGTEAFF
>TRBJ2-1|16|TRBV18
CASSRRGAGGYNEQFF
>TRBJ2-7|12|TRBV28
CASSFLADEQYF